This is a list of T cell receptor beta chains from one sample in a study of T cells in localized non-small cell lung cancer. TCRdb keeps only in-frame clones here, not all; method: immunoSEQ multiplex PCR. The data hold tens of thousands of clones, with around 85% observed a single time. This specimen was peripheral blood, taken before any cancer treatment. These receptor sequences come from an older female donor with stage I lung adenocarcinoma. CDR3s leave out the opening cysteine and the closing phenylalanine or tryptophan. The D gene is left open where the match is weak.

V: TRBV7-2
D: -
CDR3: ASSLRGASGGGQY

V: TRBV5-5
D: -
CDR3: ASSRRGEYTIY

V: TRBV10-1
D: -
CDR3: ASSDPGSSGANVLT

V: TRBV29-1
D: -
CDR3: SAAVGGPTGELF

V: TRBV5-8
D: TRBD1
CDR3: ASSPGQGNGYT

V: TRBV11-1
D: TRBD2
CDR3: ASSSRTGGRSVDEQF

V: TRBV5-6
D: -
CDR3: ASSSVPYEQY

V: TRBV27
D: -
CDR3: ASSFRQGRQETQY

V: TRBV15
D: -
CDR3: ATSSPSALQETQY

V: TRBV7-8
D: TRBD2
CDR3: ASSLFGTRNTGELF

V: TRBV6-5
D: -
CDR3: ASSPARDRQY

V: TRBV2
D: TRBD2
CDR3: ASKLAGDHNEQF

V: TRBV10-3
D: TRBD1
CDR3: AISDNRGDEKLF

V: TRBV29-1
D: -
CDR3: SACLDSNQPQH

V: TRBV25-1
D: -
CDR3: ASSEFGTLNSYEQY

V: TRBV18
D: TRBD1
CDR3: ASSTNWGQGNTEAF

V: TRBV4-1
D: -
CDR3: ASSHRDSGNTIY

V: TRBV28
D: TRBD2
CDR3: ASSFGLAGVQETQY

V: TRBV2
D: -
CDR3: ASSVLRGGHSNQPQH

V: TRBV7-6
D: -
CDR3: ASSLDRNTEAF

V: TRBV10-1
D: -
CDR3: ASSSTLGETQY

V: TRBV5-1
D: TRBD1
CDR3: ASSLGTGTIYEQY

V: TRBV10-3
D: -
CDR3: AIRGGRTGTDTQY

V: TRBV6-5
D: -
CDR3: ASSGRHNQPQH

V: TRBV11-3
D: TRBD1
CDR3: ASSLGDRGRGYEQY

V: TRBV6-5
D: -
CDR3: ASSYRGGGKAEAF

V: TRBV2
D: -
CDR3: ASSQKTSTDTQY

V: TRBV4-1
D: TRBD2
CDR3: ASSPPIAGSYNEQF

V: TRBV27
D: -
CDR3: ASRRPGLPGEQY

V: TRBV19
D: -
CDR3: ASSIAYRAEGTEAF

V: TRBV5-1
D: -
CDR3: ASSLLGEKLF

V: TRBV10-1
D: TRBD2
CDR3: ASSESLAGETYNEQF

V: TRBV18
D: -
CDR3: ASSPPGGGGGQPQH

V: TRBV11-3
D: TRBD1
CDR3: ASSLERTGGDYGYT

V: TRBV7-2
D: TRBD1
CDR3: ASSLGMARDRPPRYEQY

V: TRBV5-1
D: -
CDR3: ASSLDGMGGNTIY

V: TRBV6-1
D: -
CDR3: AGRRGTEAF

V: TRBV7-8
D: -
CDR3: ASSPRQRSYNEQF

V: TRBV28
D: -
CDR3: ASSRTWGSEQF

V: TRBV11-3
D: -
CDR3: ASSPPDYYEQY

V: TRBV5-5
D: TRBD2
CDR3: ASSWGTRNEQY

V: TRBV5-1
D: TRBD1
CDR3: ASSLDPTGLGNEQF